This T cell receptor (beta chain) was observed in a study of blood T cell repertoires in COVID-19. Looking at the study overall: Sites across the United States, Italy and Spain contributed samples from acute and convalescent COVID-19.

V lost 1 base and J lost 2; bases outside the gene matches: 9. Germline V gives CDR1 SGHDN, CDR2 FVKESK. The CDR3 sequence is 17 residues long. In the original workflow: Nucleated cell counts were estimated from reference gene primer amplification. This table comes from immunoSEQ multiplex PCR, and its TCRdb copy is limited to in-frame clones, with some not included. From that table come the V and J calls and clone size; the DNA was used to work out D and trimming. The sample has around 140,000 clones; around 89% are singletons. The TCR sequence derives from a man between 50 and 59 years old with active or convalescent COVID-19. The genes are TRBV14 and TRBJ2-7, with 9 bases fitting TRBD2. Sequenced input: peripheral blood. The CDR3 is CASSQALSGGKTYEQYF. In DNA, the CDR3 is TGTGCCAGCAGCCAAGCTTTAAGCGGGGGGAAAACCTACGAGCAGTACTTC.